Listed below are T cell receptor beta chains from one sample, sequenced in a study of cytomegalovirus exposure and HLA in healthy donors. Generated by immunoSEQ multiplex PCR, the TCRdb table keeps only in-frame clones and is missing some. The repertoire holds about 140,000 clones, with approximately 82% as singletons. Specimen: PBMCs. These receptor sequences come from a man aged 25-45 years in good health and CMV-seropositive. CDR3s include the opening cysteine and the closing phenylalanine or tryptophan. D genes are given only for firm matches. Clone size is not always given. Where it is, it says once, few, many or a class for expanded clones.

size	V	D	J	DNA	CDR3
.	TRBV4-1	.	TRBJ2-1	TGCGCCAGCAGCCCCACATATTACAATGAGCAGTTCTTC	CASSPTYYNEQFF
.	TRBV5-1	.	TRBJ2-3	TGCGCCAGCAGCTTAATGGAGGGGTCCACAGATACGCAGTATTTT	CASSLMEGSTDTQYF
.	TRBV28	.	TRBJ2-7	TGTGCCAGCAGTGGCTGGGACTCCCAACCTTCCTACGAGCAGTACTTC	CASSGWDSQPSYEQYF
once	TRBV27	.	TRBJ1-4	TGTGCCAGCAGGGGGGGTAGAGGGATCGCTAATGAAAAACTGTTTTTT	CASRGGRGIANEKLFF
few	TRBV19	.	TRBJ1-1	TGTGCCAGTAAAATAACCGGGACAATGAACACTGAAGCTTTCTTT	CASKITGTMNTEAFF
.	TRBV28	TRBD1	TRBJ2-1	TGTGCCAGCAGTTTATTGGGGACAGGGGGTGCAGAGCAGTTCTTC	CASSLLGTGGAEQFF
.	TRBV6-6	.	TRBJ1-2	TGTGCCAGCACCCGGGGGACGGACCATGGCTACACCTTC	CASTRGTDHGYTF
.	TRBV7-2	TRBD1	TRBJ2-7	TGTGCCAGCAGCTCGGGACAGGGGTCCTACGAGCAGTACTTC	CASSSGQGSYEQYF
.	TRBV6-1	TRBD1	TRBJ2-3	TGTGCCAGCAGTGATTGGGCAGGGGGAAGCACAGATACGCAGTATTTT	CASSDWAGGSTDTQYF
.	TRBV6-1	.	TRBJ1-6	TGTGCCAGCATCACAGCTAATTCCCCCCTCCACTTT	CASITANSPLHF
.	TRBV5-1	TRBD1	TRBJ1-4	TGCGCCAGCAAGGGGGCGGGAGGTGAAAAACTGTTTTTT	CASKGAGGEKLFF
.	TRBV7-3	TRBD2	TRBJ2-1	TGTGCCAGCAGCTTACCCCGGCGGGGGGCTCCGGGGGAGCAGTTCTTC	CASSLPRRGAPGEQFF
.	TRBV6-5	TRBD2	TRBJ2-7	TGTGCCAGCAGTTCCCGGACTAGCGGGTTCCCCTACGAGCAGTACTTC	CASSSRTSGFPYEQYF
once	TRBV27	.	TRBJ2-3	TGTGCCAGCGGGATATTGGGGGGTACAGATACGCAGTATTTT	CASGILGGTDTQYF
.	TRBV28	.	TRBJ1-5	TGTGCCAGCAGGCCAAAGAGGGAGCCCCAGCATTTT	CASRPKREPQHF
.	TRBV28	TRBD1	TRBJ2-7	TGTGCCAGCAGTCGCACCGGGACAGGGGGCGAAGAGCAGTACTTC	CASSRTGTGGEEQYF
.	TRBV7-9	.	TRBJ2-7	TGTGCCAGCAGCTTAGATCTAGTGAAATACGAGCAGTACTTC	CASSLDLVKYEQYF
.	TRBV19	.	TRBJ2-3	TGTGCCAGTAGTATGGGGACAACGCCAAGAGGAGATACGCAGTATTTT	CASSMGTTPRGDTQYF
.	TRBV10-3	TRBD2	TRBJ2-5	TGTGCCATCCGACCGGGACTAGCGGGAGTAGGGGAGACCCAGTACTTC	CAIRPGLAGVGETQYF
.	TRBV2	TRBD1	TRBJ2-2	TGTGCCAGCAGGATGGGACAGACGAACACCGGGGAGCTGTTTTTT	CASRMGQTNTGELFF
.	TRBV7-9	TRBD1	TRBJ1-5	TGTGCCAGCAGCTTAGGGGTCGGGACAGGGGGCGTGAGCAATCAGCCCCAGCATTTT	CASSLGVGTGGVSNQPQHF
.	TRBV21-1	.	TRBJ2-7	TGTGCCAGCAGCAAACCCCATCCCGAGCAGTACTTC	CASSKPHPEQYF
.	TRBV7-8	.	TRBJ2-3	TGTGCCAGCAGCTTAAATTCCGGGGTAGGGGATACGCAGTATTTT	CASSLNSGVGDTQYF